One sample yielded the 10 T cell receptor beta chains listed below, sequenced in a study of metastatic and nonmetastatic thyroid tumors. TCRdb reprocessed the PCR reads using MiXCR. Found here are approximately 19,000 clones, around 15% of them singletons; the top ten hold approximately 35%. Thyroid surgery took place with no prior treatment in any patient. Specimen: blood. Receptor source: a female donor with papillary thyroid cancer or a benign thyroid nodule (not recorded which). Some clones in this sample may be carry-over from other donors' samples.

This clone rates as medium-sized. The chain links TRBV27 to TRBJ1-1; the D gene is possibly TRBD1 (5 bases). CDR1 and CDR2 from the germline V gene are MNHEY and SMNVEV (reference sequence). Trimming removed 3 bases at V and 3 bases at J, with 11 bases between. This CDR3 comprises 14 residues. The CDR3: CASSFGGIYTEAFF. Written as DNA, the CDR3 is TGTGCCAGCAGTTTCGGGGGAATCTACACTGAAGCTTTCTTT.

This clone was picked up one time. V and J are TRBV18 and TRBJ1-2; no firm D call. CDR1 is KGHSH and CDR2 is LQKENI in the germline V gene. V gave up 0 bases and J gave up 5 bases, with 10 bases separating them. The CDR3 totals 14 residues. CDR3 loop: CASSPPDPRYGYTF. The DNA for the CDR3 is TGTGCCAGCTCACCACCGGACCCTCGGTATGGCTACACCTTC.

This clone showed up many times. V and J are TRBV6-6 and TRBJ2-2, with D unclear. The CDR3 is 15 amino acids. Germline V gene sequence: CDR1 MNHNY, CDR2 SVGAGI (reference sequence). The germline V and J ends were trimmed by 0 bases and 5 bases, with 10 bases remaining between them. CDR3 sequence reads: CASSYSKRYTGELFF. The CDR3 DNA is TGTGCCAGCAGTTACTCGAAAAGATATACCGGGGAGCTGTTTTTT.

Note on this clone: This clone may be a read error of a much larger clone one base away. This chain joins TRBV29-1 and TRBJ2-1; possible D gene TRBD2, 5 bases. V was clipped by 6 bases and J by 4 bases, with 16 bases between them. CDR1 and CDR2 from the germline V gene are SQVTM and ANQGSEA. The CDR3 runs to 14 residues. The chain's CDR3 is CSVHTNGIYNEQFF. The CDR3 DNA reads TGCAGCGTCCACACTAACGGGATTTACAATGAGCAGTTCTTC.

This clone has a handful of counts. The V call is TRBV25-1, the J call TRBJ1-1; D is undetermined. The length of the CDR3 is 12 residues. V lost 1 base, J lost 7 bases, and 7 bases lay in between. In germline, CDR1 is MGHDK, CDR2 SYGVNS. The CDR3 spells CASSELGNEAFF. The CDR3 nucleotides read TGTGCCAGCAGTGAATTGGGGAATGAAGCTTTCTTT.

This clone was recorded at least ten times. For the CDR3, the DNA is TGTGCCAGCAGCGGGGTTGGTGGCTACGAGCAGTACTTC. It is translated as CASSGVGGYEQYF. The chain carries TRBV7-8 and TRBJ2-7; D unclear. CDR3 length equals 13 residues. In germline, CDR1 is SGHVS, CDR2 FQNEAQ. V dropped 5 bases and J dropped 3 bases, with 11 bases sitting between them.

This chain joins TRBV20-1 and TRBJ1-5, with unresolved D. Trimming shortened V by 5 bases and J by 6 bases, and 14 bases separated the two germline ends. Germline V CDR1 and CDR2: DFQATT, SNEGSKA (reference sequence). This CDR3 contains 13 residues. The CDR3 region is CSASPGTFQPQHF. The CDR3, as DNA: TGCAGTGCTTCCCCGGGAACCTTTCAGCCCCAGCATTTT.

This clone was counted ten times or more. This rearrangement joins TRBV28 to TRBJ1-2; no reliable D call. CDR3 length: 12 residues. Germline CDR1 reads MDHEN; CDR2 reads SYDVKM. The germline V and J ends were trimmed by 2 bases and 7 bases, with 8 bases remaining between them. This chain's CDR3 is CASSLREAGYTF. The CDR3 bases are TGTGCCAGCAGTTTAAGGGAGGCTGGCTACACCTTC.

The rearrangement links TRBV28 to TRBJ1-6; D ambiguous. CDR3 length: 15 amino acids. From germline, CDR1 is MDHEN and CDR2 SYDVKM. V lost 8 bases, J lost 1 base, and 12 bases lay in between. The CDR3 sequence: CASGKAGSYNSPLHF. Written as DNA, the CDR3 is TGTGCCAGCGGGAAGGCGGGGTCCTATAATTCACCCCTCCACTTT. Complete variable domain (other parts from reference TRBV28 and TRBJ1-6): DVKVTQSSRYLVKRTGEKVFLECVQDMDHENMFWYRQDPGLGLRLIYFSYDVKMKEKGDIPEGYSVSREKKERFSLILESASTNQTSMYLCASGKAGSYNSPLHFGNGTRLTVT.

This sequence joins TRBV9 and TRBJ2-5; a weak D match, TRBD1 (6 bases). There are 15 residues in the CDR3. The germline V gene encodes CDR1 SGDLS and CDR2 YYNGEE. Trimming took 6 bases from V and 2 from J, leaving 17 bases between them. In DNA form, the CDR3 reads TGTGCCAGCAACCCTGGGGGCGGGTCTCAAGAGACCCAGTACTTC. Its translation: CASNPGGGSQETQYF.